This TCR beta chain appears in the sequencing data of a study of cytomegalovirus exposure and HLA in healthy donors. Study as a whole: In a later analysis, it was reported that the roughly 120 validation repertoires had been produced on the same platform as the 550 to 850 repertoires belonging to the first cohort. General study findings and limits: There were three CMV-associated chains whose specificity for CMV antigens was confirmed in vitro. The majority of TCR sequences were rare, yet some public TCRs appeared in many donors.

The method was immunoSEQ multiplex PCR; TCRdb's version includes in-frame clones alone and lacks a portion of them. The sample yields about 200,000 clones, roughly 85% seen once. This clone came up a few times. Its cognate antigen is unknown. This CDR3 is 14 amino acids long. Deletions cut 0 bases from V and 10 bases from J, with 14 bases between. Germline V gene data show CDR1 as SGDLS and CDR2 as YYNGEE. The donors were part of the roughly 120-subject validation cohort, which stood apart from the roughly 670-subject first cohort. The clonotype comes from a woman aged 18-29 years in good health and CMV-seronegative. The sequenced sample was PBMCs. The V call is TRBV9, the J call TRBJ2-1; unclear D gene. The CDR3 sequence: CASSVEGLGREQFF. The CDR3 DNA reads as TGTGCCAGCAGCGTAGAAGGATTGGGCCGGGAGCAGTTCTTC.